The source of this T cell receptor beta chain is a study of shared clonotypes between healthy human individuals. The assay was immunoSEQ multiplex PCR, and TCRdb's table has in-frame clones only and misses some. The sample consists of millions of clones, about 95% of them appearing once. As to this clone: The junction does not match germline at one end; this may be a read error.

Terminally differentiated effector memory CD45RA+ cells were excluded from the naive CD8 cells, which were CD45RO-negative and positively selected for CCR7. The germline V gene has CDR1 LGHNA and CDR2 YNFKEQ. The CDR3 is made up of 14 amino acids. The TCR comes from a man aged 18 to 29 in good health. The chain has TRBV4-2 and TRBJ2-3; D not resolved. Input material: naive CD8+ T cells sorted from blood. The CDR3 sequence: CASSQSTSTDTQYF. The CDR3 coding sequence is TGTGCCAGCAGCCAATCAACCAGCACGGATACGCAGTATTTT.